The rows below give T cell receptor beta chains drawn from one sample of a study of T cell responses to AZD1222 COVID-19 vaccine. Clones were read by immunoSEQ multiplex PCR, and TCRdb kept only the in-frame ones, dropping some. The table has 150,000 or so clones, 88% seen once. The sequences come from peripheral blood, collected on day 0 of AZD1222 vaccination. The receptors come from an adult in good health. Each CDR3 is given with its conserved first and last residue. Fields, in order: V gene, D gene, clone size, J gene, CDR3 protein, CDR3 DNA. D genes are given only for firm matches. Clone size is not always given. Where it is, it says once, few, many or a class for expanded clones.

V gene: TRBV3-1/TRBV3-2
D gene: .
clone size: .
J gene: TRBJ1-4
CDR3 protein: CASSQAARASEKLFF
CDR3 DNA: TGTGCCAGCAGCCAAGCGGCCAGGGCTAGTGAAAAACTGTTTTTT

V gene: TRBV27
D gene: .
clone size: .
J gene: TRBJ2-2
CDR3 protein: CASSHMSVANTGELFF
CDR3 DNA: TGTGCCAGCAGCCACATGAGCGTCGCGAACACCGGGGAGCTGTTTTTT

V gene: TRBV29-1
D gene: .
clone size: .
J gene: TRBJ2-1
CDR3 protein: CSVGRPKGQEQFF
CDR3 DNA: TGCAGCGTGGGACGTCCGAAGGGGCAAGAGCAGTTCTTC

V gene: TRBV14
D gene: .
clone size: few
J gene: TRBJ1-2
CDR3 protein: CASSQKEGWNYGYTF
CDR3 DNA: TGTGCCAGCAGCCAAAAGGAGGGATGGAACTATGGCTACACCTTC

V gene: TRBV7-3
D gene: .
clone size: .
J gene: TRBJ2-5
CDR3 protein: CASSLSVGAETQYF
CDR3 DNA: TGTGCCAGCAGCCTGTCTGTGGGAGCAGAGACCCAGTACTTC

V gene: TRBV27
D gene: .
clone size: .
J gene: TRBJ1-6
CDR3 protein: CASGGPWASYNSPLHF
CDR3 DNA: TGTGCCAGCGGGGGGCCGTGGGCCTCCTATAATTCACCCCTCCACTTT

V gene: TRBV7-6
D gene: .
clone size: .
J gene: TRBJ1-5
CDR3 protein: CASSSRRGTIQHF
CDR3 DNA: TGTGCCAGCAGCTCGCGTAGGGGAACGATCCAGCATTTT

V gene: TRBV9
D gene: TRBD2
clone size: .
J gene: TRBJ2-5
CDR3 protein: CASSPREGRETQYF
CDR3 DNA: TGTGCCAGCAGCCCCCGGGAGGGCCGGGAGACCCAGTACTTC

V gene: TRBV23-1
D gene: TRBD1
clone size: .
J gene: TRBJ1-5
CDR3 protein: CADRRLPFNQPQHF
CDR3 DNA: TGCGCGGACAGGAGACTCCCATTCAATCAGCCCCAGCATTTT

V gene: TRBV29-1
D gene: .
clone size: .
J gene: TRBJ2-1
CDR3 protein: CSVGSYEQFF
CDR3 DNA: TGCAGCGTGGGGAGCTATGAGCAGTTCTTC

V gene: TRBV28
D gene: .
clone size: .
J gene: TRBJ2-7
CDR3 protein: CASSLIAYEQYF
CDR3 DNA: TGTGCCAGCAGTTTGATAGCGTACGAGCAGTACTTC